These T cell receptor beta chains were read from a single sample in a study of T cells after yellow fever vaccination. Each CDR3 protein is one row after TCRdb ran MiXCR on the 5' RACE reads. The sample includes 450,000 to 600,000 distinct CDR3 sequences, about a sixth of them seen just once. The sample was PBMCs, taken around 5 days after the first yellow fever vaccination. These receptors were collected from a man younger than 35 who received the YFV17D yellow fever vaccine. Each CDR3 is given with its conserved first and last residue. D genes are given only for firm matches. Clone size, where shown, is once, few, many, or a class for clones that have expanded.

V: TRBV10-2
J: TRBJ2-1
size: .
D: TRBD1
DNA: TGCGCCAGCAGTGTGGGACAGGGGGTTCGAAGTGAGCAGTTCTTC
CDR3: CASSVGQGVRSEQFF

V: TRBV5-1
J: TRBJ2-3
size: few
D: TRBD2
DNA: TGCGCCAGCAGCTTGGCCAGCGGGGGGCCCCCAGATACGCAGTATTTT
CDR3: CASSLASGGPPDTQYF

V: TRBV12-5
J: TRBJ1-2
size: few
D: .
DNA: TGTGCTAGTGGTTTGGATATTCAAGGGGCGATGGGAGGCTACACCTTC
CDR3: CASGLDIQGAMGGYTF

V: TRBV10-1
J: TRBJ2-1
size: few
D: TRBD1
DNA: TGCGCCAGCAGTTCGGACAGGGGACACAATGAGCAGTTCTTC
CDR3: CASSSDRGHNEQFF

V: TRBV19
J: TRBJ1-4
size: few
D: .
DNA: TGTGCCAGTAGTAAACGCTCCAAGTCAACTAATGAAAAACTGTTTTTT
CDR3: CASSKRSKSTNEKLFF

V: TRBV4-3
J: TRBJ2-7
size: .
D: TRBD1
DNA: TGCGCCAGCAGCCCCTCGACAGGGTCGACCTACGAGCAGTACTTC
CDR3: CASSPSTGSTYEQYF

V: TRBV5-1
J: TRBJ1-6
size: .
D: TRBD1
DNA: TGCGCCAGCAGCGACGCGAGACAGGGTACCTCACCCCTCCACTTT
CDR3: CASSDARQGTSPLHF

V: TRBV4-1
J: TRBJ2-1
size: .
D: .
DNA: TGCGCCAGCAGCCAAGCGATAGCTACCTACAATGAGCAGTTCTTC
CDR3: CASSQAIATYNEQFF

V: TRBV5-4
J: TRBJ2-3
size: .
D: TRBD2
DNA: TGTGCCAGCAGCCAGGTGGCGGGGGGGATCACAGATACGCAGTATTTT
CDR3: CASSQVAGGITDTQYF

V: TRBV20-1
J: TRBJ1-5
size: .
D: TRBD1
DNA: TGCAGTGCTAGAAGAAGGACAGGGAGTGAGCCCCAGCATTTT
CDR3: CSARRRTGSEPQHF

V: TRBV6-2/TRBV6-3
J: TRBJ2-2
size: .
D: .
DNA: TGTGCCAGCACCCCGCGTGGTGCTATTACCGGGGAGCTGTTTTTT
CDR3: CASTPRGAITGELFF

V: TRBV4-2
J: TRBJ1-1
size: .
D: TRBD1
DNA: TGTGCCAGCAGCCAAGCAAGTGGACAGGCAAACACTGAAGCTTTCTTT
CDR3: CASSQASGQANTEAFF

V: TRBV12-3/TRBV12-4
J: TRBJ1-5
size: many
D: .
DNA: TGTGCCAGCAGCTTAGGGGGGTTTAGCAATCAGCCCCAGCATTTT
CDR3: CASSLGGFSNQPQHF

V: TRBV6-2/TRBV6-3
J: TRBJ2-5
size: .
D: .
DNA: TGTGCCAGCAGCGATACAGGGCCCCAAGAGACCCAGTACTTC
CDR3: CASSDTGPQETQYF

V: TRBV4-3
J: TRBJ2-7
size: .
D: TRBD2
DNA: TGCGCCAGCAGCCAAGATTACCCCACTAGCGGGGGCCACGAGCAGTACTTC
CDR3: CASSQDYPTSGGHEQYF

V: TRBV7-2
J: TRBJ1-5
size: .
D: .
DNA: TGTGCCAGCAGCTCGACCGTCAATCAGCCCCAGCATTTT
CDR3: CASSSTVNQPQHF

V: TRBV4-3
J: TRBJ1-3
size: .
D: .
DNA: TGCGCCAGCAGCCAAGACCGGGGACCGCCTGGAAACACCATATATTTT
CDR3: CASSQDRGPPGNTIYF

V: TRBV4-3
J: TRBJ1-1
size: few
D: .
DNA: TGCGCCAGCAGCCCGAAACTGGTGGCGATGAACACTGAAGCTTTCTTT
CDR3: CASSPKLVAMNTEAFF

V: TRBV10-3
J: TRBJ1-6
size: .
D: .
DNA: TGTGCCATCACCAGGACAGACGGTTCACCCCTCCACTTT
CDR3: CAITRTDGSPLHF

V: TRBV18
J: TRBJ1-2
size: few
D: .
DNA: TGTGCCAGCTCACCACGTCCCGGGACGGTGAACTATGGCTACACCTTC
CDR3: CASSPRPGTVNYGYTF

V: TRBV20-1
J: TRBJ2-6
size: .
D: .
DNA: TGCAGCGCGGGCTCTGGGGCCAACGTCCTGACTTTC
CDR3: CSAGSGANVLTF

V: TRBV7-6
J: TRBJ1-2
size: .
D: .
DNA: TGTGCCAGCAGCAACCACAGGGATAACTATGGCTACACCTTC
CDR3: CASSNHRDNYGYTF

V: TRBV4-2
J: TRBJ2-2
size: few
D: .
DNA: TGTGCCAGCAGCCAAGGGTTGGCGGGGGCGACGAACACCGGGGAGCTGTTTTTT
CDR3: CASSQGLAGATNTGELFF

V: TRBV5-1
J: TRBJ2-7
size: .
D: .
DNA: TGCGCCAGCAGCTTGATGGGCAGGGGCTACGAGCAGTACTTC
CDR3: CASSLMGRGYEQYF

V: TRBV29-1
J: TRBJ2-3
size: few
D: TRBD2
DNA: TGCAGCGTGGTATGGACTAGCGGGGAGGTCTCAGATACGCAGTATTTT
CDR3: CSVVWTSGEVSDTQYF

V: TRBV11-2
J: TRBJ1-4
size: many
D: .
DNA: TGTGCCAGCAGCCATCCTGGTGAAAAACTGTTTTTT
CDR3: CASSHPGEKLFF

V: TRBV5-1
J: TRBJ1-3
size: few
D: .
DNA: TGCGCCAGCAGCCTCTCTGGGACCGCGAGCTCTGGAAACACCATATATTTT
CDR3: CASSLSGTASSGNTIYF